A selection of T cell receptor beta chains follows, all from one sample in a study of control samples from healthy donors and cancer patients. The method was immunoSEQ multiplex PCR; TCRdb's version includes in-frame clones alone and lacks a portion of them. This sample has about 94,000 clones, with about nine tenths found just once. The sample taken for sequencing was blood. Receptors were obtained from a young woman in good health. Each CDR3 is given without its conserved first and last residue. A D gene is named only where the DNA matches it firmly.

TRBJ2-7	TRBV7-8	NA	ASSLASGKSSYEQY
TRBJ1-4	TRBV6-5	NA	ASRDSLNEKLF
TRBJ2-3	TRBV4-2	TRBD2	ASSQVGLAGGRMADTQY
TRBJ1-5	TRBV6-5	NA	ASRVEMQSNQPQH
TRBJ1-2	TRBV6-5	TRBD1	ASSYGTGVSYGYT
TRBJ1-1	TRBV6-5	NA	ASTLTQAVTEAF
TRBJ1-1	TRBV7-9	NA	ASSSGPLEAF
TRBJ2-3	TRBV7-2	NA	ASSFLMPSQY
TRBJ1-2	TRBV5-6	TRBD1	ASSYDRGRFYGYT
TRBJ2-1	TRBV24-1	NA	ATSDSGSYYNEQF
TRBJ1-2	TRBV3-1/TRBV3-2	TRBD1	ASSQGQGYGYT
TRBJ1-2	TRBV29-1	TRBD1	SVEDWDRANYGYT
TRBJ1-6	TRBV27	NA	ASSLQVHSPLH
TRBJ1-1	TRBV29-1	TRBD1	SVVLQGRGTEAF
TRBJ1-3	TRBV7-2	NA	ASSSRHFSGNTIY
TRBJ2-2	TRBV12-3/TRBV12-4	NA	ASSWTGELF
TRBJ1-5	TRBV3-1/TRBV3-2	NA	ASSQGGYQPQH
TRBJ2-7	TRBV5-1	NA	ASSLNGGLYEQY
TRBJ2-5	TRBV5-4	TRBD2	ASRSGTSGAQETQY
TRBJ1-4	TRBV6-6	NA	ASSYSGTNEKLF
TRBJ1-2	TRBV6-5	NA	ASRREEGYT
TRBJ1-6	TRBV21-1	NA	ASSKVARNSPLH
TRBJ2-3	TRBV5-1	TRBD2	ASSAVTSGVTDTQY
TRBJ1-5	TRBV24-1	TRBD1	ATSDPGQGDQPQH